Below are 21 T cell receptor delta chains sequenced from a single sample in a study of gamma delta lymphoproliferative disorders and STAT genes. TCRdb re-analyzed the multiplex PCR reads via CATT. The sample comprises over a thousand delta-chain clones, 2.4% of which are singletons, and more than 70% rests with the top ten. Genomic DNA from isolated PBMCs served as the sequencing template. The sample was blood. Receptors were obtained from a human donor in good health.

This clone turned up a few times. TCRdb assigns this DNA the protein of a much larger clone, which departs from its translation at residue 17; this likely reflects a read error, and the protein shown comes from translating the DNA. The gene calls are TRDV1 and TRDJ1; 8 bases are a match to TRDD3. CDR1 is TSWWSYY, CDR2 QGS, per germline. The CDR3 runs to 23 residues. Trimming at V came to 0 bases and at J to 0 bases, leaving 24 bases not matched to a gene. CDR3 bases: TGTGCTCTTGGGGAACTAGCTGAACCTCCTTGGCGTACTGGGGGTTTGCACACCGATAAACTCATCTTT. This encodes CALGELAEPPWRTGGLHTDKLIF.

A note on this clone: The translation of this DNA and the TCRdb protein of a much larger clone differ at residue 5, probably owing to a read error; the protein shown here is translated from the DNA. This rearrangement joins TRDV1 to TRDJ1, with D maybe TRDD3 (6 bases). V shed 4 bases and J shed 0 bases, with 30 bases lying between them. The CDR3 has 21 amino acids. CDR1 is TSWWSYY, CDR2 QGS, per germline. The CDR3 spells CALGAYSEGLSYWAYTDKLIF. The CDR3 DNA reads as TGTGCTCTTGGGGCATACTCAGAGGGGCTCTCGTACTGGGCGTACACCGATAAACTCATCTTT.

This clone has only a few counts. This DNA's translation differs at residue 13 from TCRdb's protein, which comes from a much larger clone; a read error is likely, and the protein shown is translated from the DNA. This chain uses TRDV1 with TRDJ1; tentative D call: TRDD2 (6 bases). Germline values: CDR1 TSWWSYY, CDR2 QGS. The CDR3 extends over 19 amino acids. V was cut by 6 bases and J by 1 base, with 27 bases left in between. Written as DNA, the CDR3 is TGTGCTCTTGGTGTTCGTTGGCGGATTGGGATCCTACGCACCGATAAACTCATCTTT. Encoded protein: CALGVRWRIGILRTDKLIF.

This clone has a handful of counts. This is likely an artifact of a read error, given a far larger clone one base away. Different DNA sequences within this sample yield the same CDR3. The gene calls are TRDV1 and TRDJ1, with a weak D call TRDD2 (7 bases). This CDR3 has 18 amino acids. Germline values: CDR1 TSWWSYY, CDR2 QGS. V was trimmed by 9 bases and J by 2 bases, leaving 28 bases between them. CDR3 protein: CALGSELPRGLGTDKLIF. The CDR3 nucleotides are TGTGCTCTCGGGAGTGAGCTTCCTAGGGGTCTGGGGACCGATAAACTCATCTTT.

Only a few counts were recorded for this clone. It is likely a read error: a sequence one base away is far more abundant. In the same sample, other DNA sequences code for this CDR3. The rearrangement uses TRDV1 and TRDJ1, with 9 bases that match TRDD3. The CDR3 runs 15 residues. Germline V gene lookup returns CDR1 TSWWSYY and CDR2 QGS. CDR3 in amino acids: CALGELSYWGNKLIF. The CDR3 DNA is TGTGCTCTTGGAGAACTTTCCTACTGGGGGAATAAACTCATCTTT.

This clone has more than one count but fewer than ten. TCRdb lists the protein of a much larger clone for this DNA, which differs at residue 4, so this is likely a read error; the protein given here is translated from the DNA itself. The J gene is TRDJ1, the V gene TRDV1, with 10 positions matching TRDD3. This CDR3 contains 17 residues. CDR1 and CDR2 from the germline V gene are TSWWSYY and QGS. J lost 0 bases, V lost 7 bases, and 11 bases had no gene match. This CDR3 is CALEESPTGGYTDKLIF. In DNA form, the CDR3 reads TGTGCTCTTGAGGAGTCCCCTACTGGGGGATACACCGATAAACTCATCTTT.

This clone was seen a handful of times. The protein TCRdb lists belongs to a much larger clone and differs from this DNA's translation at residue 18, which points to a read error; the protein shown is made from the DNA. V gene TRDV1 combines with J gene TRDJ1; D is perhaps TRDD3 (6 bases). This CDR3 contains 21 residues. In germline, CDR1 is TSWWSYY, CDR2 QGS. The CDR3 protein is CALGGYSEGLSYWAYTDELIF. DNA of the CDR3: TGTGCTCTTGGGGGATACTCAGAGGGGCTCTCGTACTGGGCGTACACCGATGAACTCATCTTT.

Comments on this clone: The TCRdb protein, from a much larger clone, departs from this DNA's translation at residue 16, likely by read error; the protein shown derives from the DNA. V usage is TRDV1 and J usage is TRDJ1, with unresolved D. CDR3 length equals 18 residues. CDR1 and CDR2 (germline): TSWWSYY, QGS. The CDR3 reads CALGELVFSYPHTDKFIF. The CDR3 bases are TGTGCTCTTGGGGAACTAGTATTCTCGTACCCCCACACCGATAAATTCATCTTT.

This clone was observed a handful of times. TCRdb pairs this DNA with a much larger clone's protein that differs at residue 9, likely a read error; the protein shown was translated from the DNA. CDR3 amino acids: CACDTVGDMRTDKLIF. The CDR3 DNA follows: TGTGCCTGTGACACCGTGGGGGATATGAGGACCGATAAACTCATCTTT. This rearrangement joins TRDV2 to TRDJ1; 9 bases are shared with TRDD3. After removal of 0 bases from V and 2 bases from J, the junction contained 6 bases not matched to a gene. Germline V lookup: CDR1 GEAIGNYY, CDR2 EKD. This CDR3 spans 16 amino acids.

A note on this clone: The protein TCRdb lists belongs to a much larger clone and differs from this DNA's translation at residue 23, which points to a read error; the protein shown is made from the DNA. The chain uses TRDV1 and TRDJ1, with D maybe TRDD3 (8 bases). Per germline, CDR1 TSWWSYY and CDR2 QGS. The CDR3 totals 26 residues. The CDR3 here is CALGEPPFLQLPFWGYWTKYTDRLIF. In nucleotides, the CDR3 is TGTGCTCTTGGGGAACCTCCTTTCCTACAGCTTCCTTTCTGGGGATACTGGACAAAGTACACCGATAGACTCATCTTT.

In this sample, this clone turned up a few times. This DNA's translation differs at residue 16 from TCRdb's protein, which comes from a much larger clone; a read error is likely, and the protein shown is translated from the DNA. The chain couples TRDV1 to TRDJ1; 8 nucleotides line up with TRDD2. CDR3 length: 21 amino acids. V lost 0 bases, J lost 3 bases, and 21 bases stayed unmatched. From germline, CDR1 is TSWWSYY and CDR2 QGS. CDR3 nucleotides: TGTGCTCTTGGGGAACTACGTCTTCCTACCTTGCGGTGGGAGAAGGCCGATAAACTCATCTTT. This encodes CALGELRLPTLRWEKADKLIF.

For this clone: TCRdb's protein, taken from a much larger clone, differs from this DNA's translation at residue 14, likely owing to a read error; the protein displayed comes from the DNA. The chain has TRDV1 and TRDJ1; D ambiguous. Trimming took off 3 bases at V and 4 bases at J, with 30 bases between the two ends. The CDR3 totals 20 residues. The germline V gene has CDR1 TSWWSYY and CDR2 QGS. The CDR3 bases are TGTGCTCTTGGGGATCTGACTGTCGCCTCCTTTCCGACTGTCGGCGATAAACTCATCTTT. Its translation is CALGDLTVASFPTVGDKLIF.

This clone is termed medium-sized (0.01 to 0.1%). This DNA's translation differs at residue 11 from TCRdb's protein, which comes from a much larger clone; a read error is likely, and the protein shown is translated from the DNA. V is TRDV1 and J is TRDJ1; D possibly corresponds to TRDD3 (6 bases). Germline V gene data show CDR1 as TSWWSYY and CDR2 as QGS. The V end lost 9 bases, the J end lost 7 bases, and 24 bases lay between the germline ends. This CDR3 region has 15 residues. In nucleotides, the CDR3 is TGTGCTCTAGTACAGTACTGGGTCCCCGGGCCTAAACTCATCTTT. It is translated as CALVQYWVPGPKLIF.

As for this clone: The protein TCRdb gives is from a much larger clone and does not agree with this DNA's translation at residue 10, likely a read error; the protein shown here comes from the DNA. The chain combines TRDV1 with TRDJ1; weak D call: TRDD3 (5 bases). Germline CDR1 and CDR2: TSWWSYY and QGS. V lost 2 bases and J 0 bases, leaving 25 bases between the germline ends. This CDR3 contains 20 residues. CDR3 DNA: TGTGCTCTTGGGGAAAGGCTCGGGGGGTCCTCGGGGCCTTACACCGATAAACTCATCTTT. Its protein is CALGERLGGSSGPYTDKLIF.

This clone occurred a few times. V and J are TRDV2 and TRDJ1; 8 bases map to TRDD3. With 2 bases clipped from V and 8 bases from J, the junction kept 6 bases outside the gene matches. CDR3 length: 13 residues. Germline values: CDR1 GEAIGNYY, CDR2 EKD. CDR3 sequence: CACDKLGENKLIF. The CDR3 DNA follows: TGTGCCTGTGACAAGCTGGGGGAAAACAAACTCATCTTT.

This clone was counted a few times. This likely traces to a read error, being one base from a far larger clone. This specimen includes other DNA sequences encoding the same CDR3. The rearrangement uses TRDV1 and TRDJ1; 8 bases are a match to TRDD3. The CDR3 length is 17 residues. The V gene's germline CDR1 is TSWWSYY and CDR2 QGS. As DNA, the CDR3 is TGTGCTCTTGGGGAACTCCGAGGCGGGATACGCACCGATAAGCTCATCTTT. It is translated as CALGELRGGIRTDKLIF.

The table lists this clone with a few counts. TCRdb's protein, taken from a much larger clone, differs from this DNA's translation at residue 10, likely owing to a read error; the protein displayed comes from the DNA. The J gene is TRDJ1, the V gene TRDV2; 11 nucleotides align to TRDD3. From germline, CDR1 is GEAIGNYY and CDR2 EKD. The CDR3 extends over 16 amino acids. The junction had 4 bases not matched to a gene; V was cut back by 0 bases and J by 2 bases. The CDR3 protein is CACDTVGDTKTDKLIF. Written as DNA, the CDR3 is TGTGCCTGTGACACCGTGGGGGATACGAAGACCGATAAACTCATCTTT.

By frequency in the sample, this clone is large. This CDR3 is also generated by other DNA sequences in the sample. The CDR3 region is CALGEGPLYRPVHPKFDKLIF. CDR3 sequence (DNA): TGTGCTCTTGGGGAAGGTCCCCTTTATCGACCCGTACACCCGAAGTTCGATAAACTCATCTTT. This chain connects TRDV1 to TRDJ1; no reliable D call. Deletions cut 2 bases from V and 4 bases from J, with 32 bases between. This CDR3 spans 21 amino acids. Germline loops: CDR1 TSWWSYY, CDR2 QGS.

This clone was counted a few times. TCRdb assigns this DNA the protein of a much larger clone, which departs from its translation at residue 11; this likely reflects a read error, and the protein shown comes from translating the DNA. This chain uses TRDV1 with TRDJ1, with a possible D match to TRDD2 (5 bases). Looked up from germline, CDR1 is TSWWSYY and CDR2 is QGS. V lost 6 bases and J 0 bases, leaving 26 bases between the germline ends. The CDR3 is 19 amino acids. Here the CDR3 DNA reads TGTGCTCTTGGTGTTCGTTGGCGGATTGGGACCCTACACACCGATAAACTCATCTTT. Its translation: CALGVRWRIGTLHTDKLIF.

Concerning this clone itself: With a far larger clone one base away, a read error is the likely cause. Other DNA sequences of this sample code for an identical CDR3. The rearrangement links TRDV2 to TRDJ1; TRDD3 matches at 8 bases. Germline lookup yields CDR1 GEAIGNYY and CDR2 EKD. With V trimmed by 1 base and J by 0 bases, 6 bases remained unmatched. CDR3 length equals 16 residues. The CDR3 DNA follows: TGTGCCTGTGACACAGCCTGGGGGAACCACACCGATAAACTCATCTTT. Translating it yields CACDTAWGNHTDKLIF.

Notes on this clone: A far larger clone differs by one base, so this is likely a read error. The same CDR3 also results from other DNA sequences found in this sample. CDR3 region: CALGSELPRGLGTDKLIF. The CDR3 DNA reads as TGTGCTCTTGGGAGTGAGCTTCCTAGGGGCCTGGGGACCGATAAACTCATCTTT. J is TRDJ1 and V is TRDV1; a weak D match, TRDD2 (7 bases). The CDR3 is 18 residues long. The germline V and J ends were trimmed by 5 bases and 2 bases, with 24 bases remaining between them. Germline CDR1 reads TSWWSYY; CDR2 reads QGS.